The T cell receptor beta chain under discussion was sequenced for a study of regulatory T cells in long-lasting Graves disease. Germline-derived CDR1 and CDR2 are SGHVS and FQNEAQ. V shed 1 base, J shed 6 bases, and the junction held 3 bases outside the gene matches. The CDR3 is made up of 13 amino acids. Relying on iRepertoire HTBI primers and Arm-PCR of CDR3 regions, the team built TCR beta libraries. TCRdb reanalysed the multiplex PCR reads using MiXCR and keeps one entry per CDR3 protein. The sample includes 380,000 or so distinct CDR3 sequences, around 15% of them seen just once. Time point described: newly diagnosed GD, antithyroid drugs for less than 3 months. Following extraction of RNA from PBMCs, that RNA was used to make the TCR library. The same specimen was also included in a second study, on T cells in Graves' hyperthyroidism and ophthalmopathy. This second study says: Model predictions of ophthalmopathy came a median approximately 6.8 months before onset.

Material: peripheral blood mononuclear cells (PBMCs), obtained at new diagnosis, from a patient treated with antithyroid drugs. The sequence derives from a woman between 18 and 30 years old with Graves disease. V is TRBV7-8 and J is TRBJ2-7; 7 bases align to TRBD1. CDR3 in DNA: TGTGCCAGCAGCTTAGGTAGGGGGCCCGAGCAGTACTTC. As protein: CASSLGRGPEQYF.